The 24 T cell receptor beta chains in this list originate from one sample, sequenced in a study of cytomegalovirus exposure and HLA in healthy donors. 60 Vbeta and 13 Jbeta primers were used in PCR. Profiled with immunoSEQ multiplex PCR; TCRdb holds only in-frame clones, not every one. The profile shows approximately 170,000 clones, roughly 70% of them singletons. Sequencing was done on a sample of PBMCs. Source of these receptors: a woman aged 18-30 years in good health and CMV-seropositive.

The chain carries TRBV19 and TRBJ1-1; 7 bases align to TRBD1. This CDR3 spans 15 amino acids. The germline gives CDR1 LNHDA, CDR2 SQIVND (reference sequence). After removal of 7 bases from V and 1 base from J, the junction contained 9 bases not matched to a gene. Here the CDR3 reads CASTPRGQTNTEAFF. In nucleotides, the CDR3 is TGTGCCAGTACTCCGAGGGGACAGACGAACACTGAAGCTTTCTTT.

The V call is TRBV11-2, the J call TRBJ2-7; 7 bases fit TRBD2. In germline, CDR1 is SGHAT, CDR2 FQNNGV. The trim removed 1 base at V and 3 bases at J, leaving 9 bases unmatched. The CDR3 loop spans 16 amino acids. In DNA, the CDR3 is TGTGCCAGCAGCTTAGCTGGCGGGGGTGGGAGCTACGAGCAGTACTTC. It encodes CASSLAGGGGSYEQYF.

The chain employs TRBV4-3 and TRBJ1-2; 7 positions agree with TRBD1. Germline V gene data show CDR1 as LGHNA and CDR2 as YSLEER. CDR3 size: 16 residues. J gave up 5 bases and V 0 bases, and 9 bases lay outside the gene matches. This chain's CDR3 is CASSQEGSGGRYGYTF. The CDR3 region has the DNA TGCGCCAGCAGCCAAGAAGGGTCAGGGGGGAGGTATGGCTACACCTTC.

There are a few counts of this clone. The chain couples TRBV5-6 to TRBJ1-5, with D uncertain. CDR1 and CDR2 from the germline V gene are SGHDT and YYEEEE. The CDR3 covers 17 residues. V dropped 1 base and J dropped 4 bases, with 18 bases sitting between them. The CDR3 loop is CASSLLGEISPNQPQHF. DNA for the CDR3: TGTGCCAGCAGCTTGTTGGGAGAGATAAGTCCAAATCAGCCCCAGCATTTT. The full variable domain, its missing parts supplied by reference TRBV5-6 and TRBJ1-5, is DAGVTQSPTHLIKTRGQQVTLRCSPKSGHDTVSWYQQALGQGPQFIFQYYEEEERQRGNFPDRFSGHQFPNYSSELNVNALLLGDSALYLCASSLLGEISPNQPQHFGDGTRLSIL.

This clone showed up just once. The rearrangement joins TRBV6-1 to TRBJ1-2; 7 bases agree with TRBD1. The CDR3 has 14 residues. CDR1 and CDR2 (germline): MNHNS, SASEGT. With 1 base clipped from V and 6 bases from J, the junction kept 5 bases outside the gene matches. The CDR3 DNA sequence: TGTGCCAGCAGTGAAGTGGGGACAGTCCATGGCTACACCTTC. Its translation: CASSEVGTVHGYTF.

Note on this clone: Other nucleotide sequences in the sample specify the same CDR3. This rearrangement joins TRBV18 to TRBJ1-2, with 9 bases that match TRBD1. With V trimmed by 0 bases and J by 6 bases, 2 bases remained unmatched. This CDR3 has 14 residues. In germline, CDR1 is KGHSH, CDR2 LQKENI. The CDR3 sequence: CASSPPDRGNGYTF. The CDR3 DNA is TGTGCCAGCTCACCACCCGACAGGGGGAATGGCTACACCTTC. The full variable domain, with the rest looked up from reference TRBV18 and TRBJ1-2, is NAGVMQNPRHLVRRRGQEARLRCSPMKGHSHVYWYRQLPEEGLKFMVYLQKENIIDESGMPKERFSAEFPKEGPSILRIQQVVRGDSAAYFCASSPPDRGNGYTFGSGTRLTVV.

The gene calls are TRBV10-3 and TRBJ1-1; perhaps TRBD1 as D (5 bases). CDR3 length: 15 amino acids. Trimming took off 3 bases at V and 5 bases at J, with 16 bases between the two ends. Germline loops: CDR1 ENHRY, CDR2 SYGVKD. CDR3 region: CAISELAGLSTEAFF. The CDR3 DNA is TGTGCCATCAGTGAATTGGCAGGGTTGAGTACTGAAGCTTTCTTT.

The chain is built from TRBV28 and TRBJ2-5; no reliable D call. TRBJ2-7 matches the DNA end more closely, so the J call is doubtful. The CDR3 is 15 residues long. Germline assignment: CDR1 MDHEN and CDR2 SYDVKM. The CDR3 bases are TGTGCCAGCAGTTTTGCGGCCAATCAACCGATCGAGCAGTACTTC. This codes for CASSFAANQPIEQYF.

The genes are TRBV4-3 and TRBJ2-1; D call uncertain. Trimming took 1 base from V and 10 from J, leaving 23 bases between them. The V gene's germline CDR1 is LGHNA and CDR2 YSLEER. This CDR3 comprises 17 residues. The CDR3 loop reads CASSQVESVTFLPEQFF. The CDR3 DNA is TGCGCCAGCAGCCAAGTGGAGTCTGTAACTTTTCTGCCCGAGCAGTTCTTC.

The chain links TRBV7-9 to TRBJ2-1, with D possibly TRBD2 on 5 matching bases. This CDR3 comprises 12 residues. V lost 5 bases and J lost 8, with 10 bases in between. Germline assignment: CDR1 SEHNR and CDR2 FQNEAQ (reference sequence). The DNA of the CDR3 is TGTGCCAGCAGCGGGGAGTACCATGAGCAGTTCTTC. As protein: CASSGEYHEQFF.

A word on this clone: Other DNA sequences in this specimen translate into the identical CDR3. This chain connects TRBV7-9 to TRBJ1-5; tentative D call: TRBD1 (5 bases). This CDR3 spans 15 amino acids. V was cut by 1 base and J by 6 bases, with 13 bases left in between. CDR1 is SEHNR and CDR2 is FQNEAQ in the germline V gene (reference sequence). The CDR3, as DNA: TGTGCCAGCAGCTTAGGCGACGGGGGTGGTCAGCCCCAGCATTTT. Protein: CASSLGDGGGQPQHF.

The V gene is TRBV21-1, the J gene TRBJ1-3. TRBV21-1 is deemed a pseudogene. The CDR3 is 16 amino acids. The CDR3 spells CASSHGRGDSGNTIYF. Here the CDR3 DNA reads TGTGCCAGCAGCCACGGGAGGGGGGACTCTGGAAACACCATATATTTT.

The rearrangement joins TRBV7-2 to TRBJ2-2, with 8 nucleotides matching TRBD1. With V trimmed by 5 bases and J by 1 base, 3 bases remained unmatched. From germline, CDR1 is SGHTA and CDR2 FQGNSA. This CDR3 region has 15 residues. In DNA, the CDR3 is TGTGCCAGCAGCCCTGGACAGGGGAACACCGGGGAGCTGTTTTTT. Protein sequence: CASSPGQGNTGELFF.

J is TRBJ2-2 and V is TRBV9; 10 bases fit TRBD2. CDR3 length: 19 residues. J gave up 3 bases and V 4 bases, and 15 bases lay outside the gene matches. Germline loops: CDR1 SGDLS, CDR2 YYNGEE. This CDR3 reads CASSITVGLAGAYTGELFF. The CDR3 region has the DNA TGTGCCAGCAGCATTACGGTGGGGCTAGCGGGGGCTTACACCGGGGAGCTGTTTTTT.

This clone turned up a few times. This chain uses TRBV4-2 with TRBJ1-2; 7 bases fit TRBD1. The CDR3 length is 15 residues. V shed 7 bases and J 4 bases; nucleotides not matched to a gene: 12. The germline CDR1 and CDR2 sequences are LGHNA and YNFKEQ. The CDR3 bases are TGTGCCAGCAACTCGGACACAGGGGATATCTATGGCTACACCTTC. As protein: CASNSDTGDIYGYTF.

The rearrangement joins TRBV19 to TRBJ2-3, with 12 bases that match TRBD2. V gave up 5 bases and J gave up 0 bases; unmatched junction bases: 6. The CDR3 has 17 amino acids. Per the germline V gene, CDR1 is LNHDA and CDR2 is SQIVND (reference sequence). The CDR3 DNA is TGTGCCAGTAGTTTTCTAGCGGGGGGGGATAGCACAGATACGCAGTATTTT. Protein: CASSFLAGGDSTDTQYF. Full variable domain (outside the CDR3, taken from reference TRBV19 and TRBJ2-3): DGGITQSPKYLFRKEGQNVTLSCEQNLNHDAMYWYRQDPGQGLRLIYYSQIVNDFQKGDIAEGYSVSREKKESFPLTVTSAQKNPTAFYLCASSFLAGGDSTDTQYFGPGTRLTVL.

The chain couples TRBV30 to TRBJ2-5; D may be TRBD2 (6 bases). Germline lookup yields CDR1 GTSNPN and CDR2 SVGIG (reference sequence). The CDR3 is 14 residues long. V was shortened by 0 bases and J by 4 bases, with 12 bases between the two germline ends. The CDR3 DNA reads as TGTGCCTGGAGTGTCAACGGGGGAGGAGAGACCCAGTACTTC. Its translation is CAWSVNGGGETQYF.

CDR3 loop: CASSWRGQKGNEQFF. Here the CDR3 DNA reads TGCGCCAGCAGCTGGAGGGGCCAGAAGGGCAATGAGCAGTTCTTC. This chain links TRBV5-1 with TRBJ2-1, with D perhaps TRBD2 (6 bases). Trimming shortened V by 3 bases and J by 6 bases, and 16 bases separated the two germline ends. This CDR3 has 15 residues. Per the germline V gene, CDR1 is SGHRS and CDR2 is YFSETQ.

The chain employs TRBV5-5 and TRBJ1-5; 11 nucleotides agree with TRBD1. The CDR3 length is 15 residues. The germline gives CDR1 SGHKS, CDR2 YYEKEE (reference sequence). Unmatched junction bases numbered 2, after V lost 3 bases and J lost 3 bases. As DNA, the CDR3 is TGTGCCAGCAGCTGGGACAGGGGGTACAATCAGCCCCAGCATTTT. Translated: CASSWDRGYNQPQHF.

As to this clone: Germline is not matched at one junction end, which may reflect a read error. The V gene is TRBV7-7, the J gene TRBJ1-1, with TRBD1 matching over 7 bases. This CDR3 comprises 14 residues. The germline CDR1 and CDR2 sequences are SSHAT and FNYEAQ (reference sequence). The CDR3 reads CASSTDRVNTEAFF. The CDR3, as DNA: TGTGCTAGCAGTACAGACAGGGTGAACACTGAAGCTTTCTTT.

The chain employs TRBV25-1 and TRBJ2-5; D remains ambiguous. This CDR3 comprises 12 residues. The germline V and J ends were trimmed by 5 bases and 1 base, with 5 bases remaining between them. Germline V gene lookup returns CDR1 MGHDK and CDR2 SYGVNS. CDR3 in DNA: TGTGCCAGCAGTTCGTTCCAAGAGACCCAGTACTTC. Amino acids: CASSSFQETQYF.

This chain links TRBV12-5 with TRBJ2-5; 7 positions match TRBD1. The CDR3 has 14 residues. Germline-derived CDR1 and CDR2 are LGHNT and FRNRAP. V was clipped by 5 bases and J by 0 bases; unmatched bases: 3. This chain's CDR3 is CASGQGTDQETQYF. As DNA, the CDR3 is TGTGCTAGTGGTCAAGGGACAGACCAAGAGACCCAGTACTTC. Drawing the rest from reference TRBV12-5 and TRBJ2-5, the complete variable domain is DARVTQTPRHKVTEMGQEVTMRCQPILGHNTVFWYRQTMMQGLELLAYFRNRAPLDDSGMPKDRFSAEMPDATLATLKIQPSEPRDSAVYFCASGQGTDQETQYFGPGTRLLVL.

The CDR3 spells CASTDELERGANNEQFF. The CDR3 DNA follows: TGTGCCAGCACCGATGAGTTGGAGCGGGGGGCTAACAATGAGCAGTTCTTC. This rearrangement joins TRBV7-8 to TRBJ2-1; TRBD2 matches 9 bases. V dropped 7 bases and J dropped 5; count of bases not matched to a gene: 15. Germline CDR1 reads SGHVS; CDR2 reads FQNEAQ. The CDR3 has 17 residues.

This chain links TRBV5-1 with TRBJ2-7, with D maybe TRBD2 (6 bases). Germline V gives CDR1 SGHRS, CDR2 YFSETQ. Deletions cut 0 bases from V and 2 bases from J, with 9 bases between. The CDR3 contains 14 residues. Here the CDR3 reads CASSLDGGTYEQYF. The CDR3 DNA sequence: TGCGCCAGCAGCTTGGACGGGGGAACCTACGAGCAGTACTTC.